This T cell receptor beta chain was found in a study of cytomegalovirus exposure and HLA in healthy donors. Study as a whole: In a later analysis, it was reported that the 110 or so validation repertoires had been produced on the same platform as the 700 or so repertoires belonging to the first cohort. Study results and caveats: Published work reported that the classifier diagnosed cytomegalovirus status with high specificity and sensitivity. Overall, roughly 150 TCR beta chains were annotated as cytomegalovirus-associated.

In regard to this clone: Its matching antigen is unknown.

Clones were read by immunoSEQ multiplex PCR, and TCRdb kept only the in-frame ones, dropping some. The sample yields about 73,000 clones, around 95% seen once. Sequencing was carried out using PBMCs. This sequence was found in a man aged 18 to 29 in good health and CMV-seronegative.

CDR3 sequence (DNA): TGTGCCAGCTCACCAAGTTTAACGGGGAGGGGCACAGATACGCAGTATTTT. This sequence encodes CASSPSLTGRGTDTQYF. This chain connects TRBV18 to TRBJ2-3; TRBD2 matches at 7 bases. Germline CDR1 is KGHSH and CDR2 is LQKENI. This CDR3 region has 17 residues. J was trimmed by 1 base and V by 2 bases; bases with no gene match: 9.